This T cell receptor (beta chain) was obtained from a study of OX40 agonist ivuxolimab in advanced cancers. Overall study context: People who had prior anti-PD-1, anti-PD-L1 or anti-CTLA-4 therapy could take part, and roughly 40% had some.

The study's findings and limits: Some patients without response likewise showed low normalized clonal expansion.

TCRdb keeps only in-frame clones here, not all; method: immunoSEQ multiplex PCR. The data show some 110,000 clones, about 93% seen once. CDR1 is MNHNY, CDR2 SVGAGI, per germline (reference sequence). The CDR3 is made up of 15 amino acids. Trimming removed 6 bases from V and 7 bases from J, with 21 bases in between. Worth noting for this clone: What it binds is not known.

This sequence was found in an adult with an advanced solid tumor such as melanoma, head and neck, liver or kidney cancer. This material consisted of CD4+ or CD8+ T cells sorted from blood, taken in a trial of the OX40 agonist ivuxolimab. The chain has TRBV6-6 and TRBJ2-5; TRBD1 might be the D (6 bases). The CDR3 DNA is TGTGCCAGCAGACAACCGGGACAACCCTCCGGGACCCAGTACTTC. Protein: CASRQPGQPSGTQYF.